These 32 T cell receptor beta chains were all obtained from the same sample, sequenced in a study of cytomegalovirus exposure and HLA in healthy donors. PCR used 60 Vbeta primers and 13 Jbeta primers. Produced via immunoSEQ multiplex PCR; TCRdb's table is partial and in-frame only. Among 150,000 to 200,000 clones listed, 80% to 90% were seen once. The sequenced material came from PBMCs. Receptors were obtained from a man younger than 35 in good health and CMV-seronegative.

The V and J genes are TRBV28 and TRBJ2-3, with D possibly TRBD2 on 7 matching bases. This CDR3 comprises 16 residues. CDR1 MDHEN and CDR2 SYDVKM come from the germline V gene. V dropped 5 bases and J dropped 5 bases, with 20 bases sitting between them. DNA of the CDR3: TGTGCCAGCAGTGAGGGGGGTAGCGGGCTAAAAGATACGCAGTATTTT. Its translation: CASSEGGSGLKDTQYF.

Points on this clone: This same CDR3 is encoded by further DNA sequences in the sample. The chain couples TRBV9 to TRBJ2-7; 8 nucleotides agree with TRBD1. Germline CDR1 is SGDLS and CDR2 is YYNGEE. With 3 bases clipped from V and 2 bases from J, the junction kept 4 bases outside the gene matches. CDR3 length: 14 residues. Here the CDR3 reads CASSAGQGTYEQYF. The CDR3 region has the DNA TGTGCCAGCAGCGCTGGACAGGGAACCTACGAGCAGTACTTC. Full variable domain (remainder filled in from reference TRBV9 and TRBJ2-7): DSGVTQTPKHLITATGQRVTLRCSPRSGDLSVYWYQQSLDQGLQFLIQYYNGEERAKGNILERFSAQQFPDLHSELNLSSLELGDSALYFCASSAGQGTYEQYFGPGTRLTVT.

As regards this clone: This specimen includes other DNA sequences encoding the same CDR3. The genes are TRBV5-6 and TRBJ2-7; 10 nucleotides align to TRBD1. CDR3 length: 15 amino acids. CDR1 and CDR2 from the germline V gene are SGHDT and YYEEEE. V shed 4 bases and J 5 bases; nucleotides not matched to a gene: 9. This chain's CDR3 is CASSVRDRGLHEQYF. In nucleotides, the CDR3 is TGTGCCAGCAGCGTCCGGGACAGGGGACTCCACGAGCAGTACTTC. Using reference TRBV5-6 and TRBJ2-7 for the parts outside the CDR3, the full variable domain is DAGVTQSPTHLIKTRGQQVTLRCSPKSGHDTVSWYQQALGQGPQFIFQYYEEEERQRGNFPDRFSGHQFPNYSSELNVNALLLGDSALYLCASSVRDRGLHEQYFGPGTRLTVT.

The V call is TRBV4-3, the J call TRBJ2-1, with a possible D match to TRBD2 (6 bases). The CDR3 has 12 residues. Trimming took 5 bases from V and 15 from J, leaving 17 bases between them. Per the germline V gene, CDR1 is LGHNA and CDR2 is YSLEER. The CDR3: CASSGRTSNLFF. The CDR3 coding sequence is TGCGCCAGCAGCGGGAGGACCTCAAATTTGTTCTTC.

The chain is built from TRBV4-2 and TRBJ2-3, with TRBD2 identical over 10 bases. Germline V gene data show CDR1 as LGHNA and CDR2 as YNFKEQ. The CDR3 covers 18 residues. Losses at the gene ends were 1 base for V and 1 base for J; bases not matched to a gene: 8. CDR3 nucleotides: TGTGCCAGCAGCCAAGGGGGAGCGGGGGGGCCGGGCACAGATACGCAGTATTTT. Its protein product is CASSQGGAGGPGTDTQYF.

The V call is TRBV6-5, the J call TRBJ1-1, with TRBD1 matching 7 bases. The CDR3 is 11 amino acids. Trimming removed 6 bases from V and 11 bases from J; junction bases left unmatched: 6. Per the germline V gene, CDR1 is MNHEY and CDR2 is SVGAGI. The CDR3 DNA reads TGTGCCAGCAGCCGGGACAGACAGGCTTTCTTT. Residues: CASSRDRQAFF.

This clone was recorded only once. This chain joins TRBV15 and TRBJ2-6, with D perhaps TRBD2 (6 bases). This CDR3 spans 15 amino acids. The germline V gene has CDR1 LNHNV and CDR2 YYDKDF (reference sequence). The V and J ends lost 5 bases and 4 bases respectively, with 12 bases between them. For the CDR3, the DNA is TGTGCCACCAGCCTCGCGGGGACCGGGGCCAACGTCCTGACTTTC. Residues: CATSLAGTGANVLTF.

This chain joins TRBV5-8 and TRBJ1-1; weak D call: TRBD1 (5 bases). CDR3 length equals 13 residues. CDR1 is SGHTS, CDR2 YDEGEE, per germline. V was cut by 4 bases and J by 4 bases, with 11 bases left in between. In DNA, the CDR3 is TGTGCCAGCAGCCGTTGGGGGGGCACTGAAGCTTTCTTT. Translation gives CASSRWGGTEAFF.

This chain uses TRBV19 with TRBJ2-5; 7 bases fit TRBD2. Per the germline V gene, CDR1 is LNHDA and CDR2 is SQIVND (reference sequence). Trimming at V came to 5 bases and at J to 5 bases, leaving 11 bases not matched to a gene. The CDR3 runs to 15 residues. CDR3: CASSRGRVARETQYF. The CDR3 DNA reads as TGTGCCAGTAGTCGTGGGAGGGTTGCGAGGGAGACCCAGTACTTC.

The chain has TRBV5-6 and TRBJ1-4; no clear D gene. V lost 9 bases, J lost 5 bases, and 17 bases lay in between. CDR1 is SGHDT, CDR2 YYEEEE, per germline. This CDR3 has 14 amino acids. The CDR3 nucleotides are TGTGCCACTCACCGGCGGGGAAGAAATGAAAAACTGTTTTTT. Protein: CATHRRGRNEKLFF. Full variable domain (outside the CDR3, taken from reference TRBV5-6 and TRBJ1-4): DAGVTQSPTHLIKTRGQQVTLRCSPKSGHDTVSWYQQALGQGPQFIFQYYEEEERQRGNFPDRFSGHQFPNYSSELNVNALLLGDSALYLCATHRRGRNEKLFFGSGTQLSVL.

V is TRBV28 and J is TRBJ1-1; D is unclear. The ends were cut back, 4 bases at V and 4 bases at J, with 7 bases in the middle. The germline V gene encodes CDR1 MDHEN and CDR2 SYDVKM. The CDR3 sequence is 12 residues long. The CDR3 bases are TGTGCCAGCAGTTACGGAGGCACTGAAGCTTTCTTT. Translation gives CASSYGGTEAFF.

The chain has TRBV28 and TRBJ1-6; D gene uncertain. V lost 6 bases and J lost 9, with 12 bases in between. Per the germline V gene, CDR1 is MDHEN and CDR2 is SYDVKM. CDR3 length equals 13 residues. The DNA of the CDR3 is TGTGCCAGCAGAGGCCCGCGAGGTTCACCCCTCCACTTT. This codes for CASRGPRGSPLHF.

This chain links TRBV2 with TRBJ1-1; 7 bases are shared with TRBD1. Germline CDR1 is SNHLY and CDR2 is FYNNEI. The V segment lost 2 bases and the J segment 5 bases; nucleotides outside the gene matches: 5. The CDR3 contains 14 residues. CDR3 sequence (DNA): TGTGCCAGCAGTGAATCGACAGGGCGGACTGAAGCTTTCTTT. Encoded protein: CASSESTGRTEAFF.

The V gene is TRBV28, the J gene TRBJ1-2; weak D call: TRBD1 (6 bases). Germline V lookup: CDR1 MDHEN, CDR2 SYDVKM. V lost 6 bases and J lost 0, with 8 bases in between. The CDR3 contains 13 residues. The chain's CDR3 is CASRQGPNYGYTF. As DNA, the CDR3 is TGTGCCAGCAGACAGGGCCCTAACTATGGCTACACCTTC.

V is TRBV7-9 and J is TRBJ2-5; 10 nucleotides line up with TRBD2. Germline CDR1 is SEHNR and CDR2 is FQNEAQ (reference sequence). CDR3 length: 15 amino acids. With 6 bases clipped from V and 5 bases from J, the junction kept 9 bases outside the gene matches. CDR3 in amino acids: CASSTGTSVLETQYF. Here the CDR3 DNA reads TGTGCCAGCAGTACCGGGACTAGCGTGCTGGAGACCCAGTACTTC.

The gene calls are TRBV7-3 and TRBJ1-1; maybe TRBD1 (6 bases). Between the trimmed V and J ends, which lost 2 bases and 4 bases, there was a span of 8 bases. This CDR3 has 13 residues. Per germline, CDR1 SGHTA and CDR2 FQGTGA. The CDR3 DNA reads as TGTGCCAGCAGCTTATCACAGGGCACTGAAGCTTTCTTT. Its translation: CASSLSQGTEAFF.

V and J are TRBV28 and TRBJ2-7; D may be TRBD2 (6 bases). CDR1 and CDR2 from the germline V gene are MDHEN and SYDVKM. This CDR3 is 13 amino acids long. V was shortened by 6 bases and J by 5 bases, with 14 bases between the two germline ends. CDR3 in amino acids: CASREAGDHEQYF. The CDR3 region has the DNA TGTGCCAGCAGAGAAGCGGGTGATCACGAGCAGTACTTC.

The chain is built from TRBV4-3 and TRBJ2-3; D may be TRBD1 (6 bases). Germline V gene sequence: CDR1 LGHNA, CDR2 YSLEER. Trimming took off 2 bases at V and 6 bases at J, with 9 bases between the two ends. This CDR3 contains 13 residues. The CDR3 here is CASSQNRADTQYF. DNA of the CDR3: TGCGCCAGCAGCCAAAACAGGGCGGATACGCAGTATTTT.

The V call is TRBV30, the J call TRBJ1-1; possible D gene TRBD1, 6 bases. Germline CDR1 is GTSNPN and CDR2 is SVGIG (reference sequence). The ends were cut back, 0 bases at V and 2 bases at J, with 13 bases in the middle. There are 15 residues in the CDR3. This CDR3 reads CAWSVVRGGNTEAFF. CDR3 nucleotides: TGTGCCTGGAGTGTAGTGCGAGGGGGTAACACTGAAGCTTTCTTT.

The rearrangement uses TRBV29-1 and TRBJ2-7; no reliable D call. CDR1 is SQVTM and CDR2 is ANQGSEA in the germline V gene. V dropped 4 bases and J dropped 6 bases, with 13 bases sitting between them. The CDR3 contains 12 residues. The CDR3 nucleotides read TGCAGCGTTGGCGGCCGGCCCTGCGAGCAGTACTTC. This sequence encodes CSVGGRPCEQYF.

The chain couples TRBV19 to TRBJ1-1; the D gene is possibly TRBD1 (5 bases). This CDR3 contains 19 residues. CDR1 LNHDA and CDR2 SQIVND come from the germline V gene (reference sequence). Trimming removed 7 bases from V and 7 bases from J, with 34 bases in between. The CDR3 nucleotides read TGTGCCAGTACCCCTGGGGTGAGACAGAATATCTTGAACAAGGGTGAAGCTTTCTTT. It is translated as CASTPGVRQNILNKGEAFF.

The CDR3 DNA reads as TGCGCCAGCAGCCAGCGGGACGGCTACGAGCAGTACTTC. Translated: CASSQRDGYEQYF. The rearrangement uses TRBV4-1 and TRBJ2-7, with D perhaps matching TRBD2 (6 bases). Trimming took off 3 bases at V and 3 bases at J, with 9 bases between the two ends. The V gene's germline CDR1 is MGHRA and CDR2 YSYEKL. The CDR3 runs to 13 residues.

On this clone itself: The identical CDR3 is also encoded by other nucleotide sequences in the sample. This chain connects TRBV18 to TRBJ1-4, with a possible D match to TRBD1 (5 bases). V dropped 6 bases and J dropped 0 bases, with 8 bases sitting between them. The CDR3 spans 14 residues. The germline gives CDR1 KGHSH, CDR2 LQKENI. CDR3 DNA sequence: TGTGCCAGCTCCCCCAGGGCAACTAATGAAAAACTGTTTTTT. Protein sequence: CASSPRATNEKLFF.

The rearrangement links TRBV7-3 to TRBJ2-2; 13 bases are a match to TRBD2. The germline gives CDR1 SGHTA, CDR2 FQGTGA. J gave up 7 bases and V 5 bases, and 10 bases lay outside the gene matches. CDR3 length equals 17 residues. CDR3 amino acids: CASSRGLAGDLGGELFF. The CDR3 DNA reads TGTGCCAGCAGCCGTGGACTAGCGGGAGATTTGGGCGGGGAGCTGTTTTTT.

V and J are TRBV5-1 and TRBJ2-2; a possible D gene is TRBD1 (6 bases). V was shortened by 5 bases and J by 5 bases, with 13 bases between the two germline ends. The germline V gene encodes CDR1 SGHRS and CDR2 YFSETQ. The CDR3 covers 14 residues. The CDR3 protein is CASRQGGATGELFF. The CDR3 DNA reads as TGCGCCAGCAGACAGGGCGGAGCAACCGGGGAGCTGTTTTTT.

This sequence joins TRBV30 and TRBJ1-4, with 7 bases aligning to TRBD1. The germline CDR1 and CDR2 sequences are GTSNPN and SVGIG (reference sequence). The CDR3 has 16 residues. V gave up 2 bases and J gave up 2 bases; unmatched junction bases: 8. The CDR3 reads CAWSQTPGQTNEKLFF. Here the CDR3 DNA reads TGTGCCTGGAGTCAAACCCCGGGACAGACTAATGAAAAACTGTTTTTT. The full variable domain, in which reference TRBV30 and TRBJ1-4 provide the parts outside the CDR3, is SQTIHQWPATLVQPVGSPLSLECTVEGTSNPNLYWYRQAAGRGLQLLFYSVGIGQISSEVPQNLSASRPQDRQFILSSKKLLLSDSGFYLCAWSQTPGQTNEKLFFGSGTQLSVL.

This clone has only one observation. J is TRBJ2-1 and V is TRBV9; 10 nucleotides line up with TRBD2. This CDR3 is built from 15 residues. The V segment lost 2 bases and the J segment 7 bases; nucleotides outside the gene matches: 6. Germline V gene sequence: CDR1 SGDLS, CDR2 YYNGEE. CDR3 amino acids: CASSVSGGTHNEQFF. The CDR3, as DNA: TGTGCCAGCAGCGTTAGCGGGGGGACCCATAATGAGCAGTTCTTC.

V gene TRBV19 combines with J gene TRBJ2-7, with D perhaps TRBD2 (7 bases). The germline V and J ends were trimmed by 0 bases and 2 bases, with 11 bases remaining between them. Germline assignment: CDR1 LNHDA and CDR2 SQIVND (reference sequence). This CDR3 comprises 15 residues. CDR3 protein: CASSIEGGGTYEQYF. Here the CDR3 DNA reads TGTGCCAGTAGTATAGAGGGAGGGGGGACCTACGAGCAGTACTTC.

This clone has a handful of counts. This chain joins TRBV7-9 and TRBJ1-5; D perhaps matches TRBD1 (6 bases). The CDR3 runs to 18 residues. Deletions cut 1 base from V and 4 bases from J, with 20 bases between. CDR1 and CDR2 from the germline V gene are SEHNR and FQNEAQ (reference sequence). The CDR3 DNA is TGTGCCAGCAGCTTAGAAAGAGGGGGGGTTTACAGAAATCAGCCCCAGCATTTT. This gives the protein CASSLERGGVYRNQPQHF.

The gene calls are TRBV6-5 and TRBJ2-2; D unclear. Germline assignment: CDR1 MNHEY and CDR2 SVGAGI. The CDR3 sequence is 14 residues long. V shed 6 bases and J shed 1 base, with 9 bases lying between them. CDR3 in amino acids: CASRRFMNTGELFF. The CDR3 nucleotides are TGTGCCAGCAGGCGATTTATGAACACCGGGGAGCTGTTTTTT.

The chain carries TRBV7-8 and TRBJ2-1; D may be TRBD1 (7 bases). Looked up from germline, CDR1 is SGHVS and CDR2 is FQNEAQ. This CDR3 spans 17 amino acids. Trimming took 7 bases from V and 0 from J, leaving 19 bases between them. The CDR3 DNA reads TGTGCCAGCAACTACCCGGCCCAGGGGGGCTCCTACAATGAGCAGTTCTTC. Translated, it gives CASNYPAQGGSYNEQFF.

The sample holds one count of this clone. The chain employs TRBV5-6 and TRBJ2-6; TRBD2 is a possible D gene (5 bases). CDR3 length: 15 residues. The V gene's germline CDR1 is SGHDT and CDR2 YYEEEE. Trimming shortened V by 3 bases and J by 3 bases, and 10 bases separated the two germline ends. Here the CDR3 reads CASSWVGGGANVLTF. The CDR3 bases are TGTGCCAGCAGCTGGGTAGGAGGTGGGGCCAACGTCCTGACTTTC.